Each of the 9 T cell receptor beta chains below was sequenced from the same sample in a study of CD8 T cells in ankylosing spondylitis (dated by TCRdb to 2017 to 2019). The library was prepared using 5' RACE. Sequencing was carried out with an Illumina HiSeq 2500. TCRdb took the public reads, trimmed them with fastp at Q25, ran MiXCR for clone calling and kept in-frame beta chains. Every distinct CDR3 protein forms one entry, paired with its most common genes and DNA. The sample table contains about 130,000 distinct CDR3 sequences; only one count was recorded for around 9.3% of them. Clones ranked in the top ten supply 2.5% to 4% of the sample. Specimen: blood, either unsorted or a sorted T cell fraction (not recorded which). These receptors all come from a male donor with ankylosing spondylitis or in good health (not recorded which).

This clonotype was detected many times. This sequence joins TRBV2 and TRBJ2-3, with D perhaps TRBD1 (7 bases). Germline lookup yields CDR1 SNHLY and CDR2 FYNNEI. CDR3 length: 18 amino acids. V lost 0 bases and J 0 bases, leaving 16 bases between the germline ends. The CDR3 reads CASSEAFFQGGSTDTQYF. In nucleotides, the CDR3 is TGTGCCAGCAGTGAAGCATTTTTTCAGGGGGGAAGCACAGATACGCAGTATTTT.

This clonotype was found many times. The chain links TRBV7-3 to TRBJ2-1, with D unresolved. Germline-derived CDR1 and CDR2 are SGHTA and FQGTGA. V dropped 1 base and J dropped 0 bases, with 13 bases sitting between them. The CDR3 is made up of 17 amino acids. The CDR3 loop reads CASSLSRRPSSYNEQFF. CDR3 nucleotide sequence: TGTGCCAGCAGCTTAAGCCGTCGACCTAGCTCCTACAATGAGCAGTTCTTC.

This clonotype was seen a few times. The CDR3, as DNA: TGTGCCAGCAGTCACAGGGCGGGGATTGAAAAACTGTTTTTT. The encoded protein is CASSHRAGIEKLFF. This rearrangement joins TRBV6-5 to TRBJ1-4; D perhaps matches TRBD1 (6 bases). In germline, CDR1 is MNHEY, CDR2 SVGAGI. CDR3 length: 14 amino acids. Trimming pared 5 bases from V and 7 bases from J, leaving 14 bases between.

This clonotype was seen a handful of times. The chain is built from TRBV6-2 or TRBV6-3 and TRBJ2-7; 10 bases are a match to TRBD2. Germline V gene lookup returns CDR1 MNHEY and CDR2 SVGEGT. V was clipped by 7 bases and J by 0 bases; unmatched bases: 6. The CDR3 contains 15 residues. The CDR3 spells CASTRTSGVSYEQYF. CDR3 nucleotide sequence: TGTGCCAGCACAAGGACTAGCGGTGTCTCCTACGAGCAGTACTTC.

In its sample, this clonotype was seen a few times. The chain joins TRBV7-9 to TRBJ2-2; D call uncertain. Deletions cut 5 bases from V and 7 bases from J, with 11 bases between. CDR1 SEHNR and CDR2 FQNEAQ come from the germline V gene (reference sequence). CDR3 length: 13 amino acids. CDR3 loop: CASSPLTYGELFF. The CDR3 nucleotides are TGTGCCAGCAGCCCATTGACGTACGGGGAGCTGTTTTTT.

The chain employs TRBV6-5 and TRBJ2-1; 9 bases are a match to TRBD2. The V segment lost 4 bases and the J segment 6 bases; nucleotides outside the gene matches: 7. The CDR3 covers 15 residues. Per the germline V gene, CDR1 is MNHEY and CDR2 is SVGAGI. The CDR3 bases are TGTGCCAGCAGTTCCGGCGGGAGGGCCGTCAATGAGCAGTTCTTC. Translation: CASSSGGRAVNEQFF.

This clonotype was observed many times. The CDR3 nucleotides read TGCAGTGCTAGAGAGGGCGTCTCCTACGAGCAGTACTTC. It codes for CSAREGVSYEQYF. V usage is TRBV20-1 and J usage is TRBJ2-7; D remains ambiguous. Germline-derived CDR1 and CDR2 are DFQATT and SNEGSKA (reference sequence). This CDR3 is 13 amino acids long. V was cut by 0 bases and J by 0 bases, with 6 bases left in between.

This clonotype was seen ten or more times. V usage is TRBV29-1 and J usage is TRBJ1-1; 7 nucleotides agree with TRBD1. This CDR3 spans 14 amino acids. The germline V gene has CDR1 SQVTM and CDR2 ANQGSEA. V shed 3 bases and J 0 bases; nucleotides not matched to a gene: 4. Written as DNA, the CDR3 is TGCAGCGTTGAGAACAGGGGCATGAACACTGAAGCTTTCTTT. This encodes CSVENRGMNTEAFF.

Ten or more counts support this clonotype. CDR3 coding DNA: TGTGCCAGCAGCGTAGGCGGGATCCCAGATACGCAGTATTTT. It yields the protein CASSVGGIPDTQYF. The rearrangement joins TRBV9 to TRBJ2-3; possible D gene TRBD2, 6 bases. This CDR3 is built from 14 residues. Trimming shortened V by 0 bases and J by 4 bases, and 9 bases separated the two germline ends. The V gene's germline CDR1 is SGDLS and CDR2 YYNGEE.